A selection of T cell receptor beta chains follows, all from one sample in a study of cytomegalovirus exposure and HLA in healthy donors. Produced via immunoSEQ multiplex PCR; TCRdb's table is partial and in-frame only. The table lists 150,000 to 200,000 clones, about 76% of them singletons. The sequenced sample was PBMCs. The receptors here all came from a woman aged 50 to 60 in good health and CMV-seronegative. CDR3s include the opening cysteine and the closing phenylalanine or tryptophan.

j_call | v_call | cdr3_aa
TRBJ2-2 | TRBV9 | CASSAGFYGELFF
TRBJ1-2 | TRBV28 | CASSLEDRSVGYTF
TRBJ2-6 | TRBV7-2 | CASSPPRAGAGANVLTF
TRBJ1-5 | TRBV18 | CASSPDSADQPQHF
TRBJ1-1 | TRBV7-2 | CASSFSLVTEAFF
TRBJ1-6 | TRBV5-4 | CASSLEAGRWNSPLHF
TRBJ2-1 | TRBV18 | CASSLRQGGNEQFF
TRBJ1-2 | TRBV6-1 | CASTLKRGLGYTF
TRBJ1-1 | TRBV11-2 | CASSLRAGGTEAFF
TRBJ2-2 | TRBV4-1 | CASSQAGQGGGELFF
TRBJ2-7 | TRBV9 | CASSAEGLVQYF
TRBJ1-2 | TRBV5-1 | CASSSGTEVSTF
TRBJ1-1 | TRBV19 | CASGRNSQRNTEAFF
TRBJ1-1 | TRBV2 | CASSENGGTVEAFF
TRBJ2-7 | TRBV6-1 | CASSARQPSYEQYF
- | TRBV6-5 | CASRGDRGSYEQYF
TRBJ1-1 | TRBV5-1 | CASSPGRLTEAFF
TRBJ2-7 | TRBV7-9 | CARSTLREQYF
TRBJ2-1 | TRBV13 | CASSLDGGGLNEQFF
TRBJ2-1 | TRBV7-3 | CASSASGTVNEQFF
TRBJ2-7 | TRBV6-5 | CASSTYSYEQYF
TRBJ2-2 | TRBV6-6 | CASSYMDRGLGELFF
TRBJ2-3 | TRBV19 | CASRLAGVDTQYF
TRBJ2-3 | TRBV15 | CATSRRTGDTQYF
TRBJ2-6 | TRBV28 | CASSFLAGGIGANVLTF
TRBJ2-5 | TRBV30 | CAWNPGVLWETQYF
TRBJ2-7 | TRBV7-9 | CASSLHAASYEQYF
TRBJ1-2 | TRBV28 | CASVRRGRNYGYTF
TRBJ1-4 | TRBV11-2 | CASSLVAGVEKLFF
TRBJ2-1 | TRBV15 | CATAQTGGGISEQFF
TRBJ1-1 | TRBV7-2 | CASSPPPGGRFEAFF
TRBJ2-2 | TRBV11-2 | CASRRAGQTGELFF